Sequencing of this T cell receptor beta chain was carried out in a study of shared clonotypes between healthy human individuals. Whole-study findings and limits: In contrast to clonotypes shared by all four donors, non-shared clonotypes had lower generation probabilities. Shared across a handful of donors were around 5% of the naive CD4 clonotypes.

The assay was run at deep level. Original processing methods: Filtering of immunoSEQ junctional sequences could not match full-length read filtering. Only in-frame clones appear in the TCRdb table, and some are missing; sequencing was by immunoSEQ multiplex PCR. V and J calls and clone size are as listed in that table; D and trimming were resolved from the DNA. The sample has millions of clones; around 95% are singletons. This CDR3 is 14 amino acids long. Germline assignment: CDR1 MDHEN and CDR2 SYDVKM. Trimming cost V 5 bases and J 7 bases; bases outside gene matches: 8. Note on this clone: The target antigen is unknown.

The receptor was derived from a man between 18 and 29 years old in good health. The chain is built from TRBV28 and TRBJ1-5; 7 bases align to TRBD1. Sequencing was performed on naive CD4+ T cells sorted from blood. Documented subset: CD45RA+ positively selected. The CDR3 sequence is CASSTGTVRQPQHF. The DNA of the CDR3 is TGTGCCAGCAGTACCGGGACAGTCCGGCAGCCCCAGCATTTT.